One and the same sample provided the 6 T cell receptor beta chains below, sequenced in a study of shared T cell receptors in the human thymus. Repertoires were generated with immunoSEQ multiplex PCR, while TCRdb's copy carries only in-frame clones and drops some. The profile shows approximately 490,000 clones, 70% to 80% of them singletons. These data were likewise used in another study, on human thymus T cells.

The sample comprised thymocytes. These receptors came from a boy in the first two years of life with a congenital heart defect.

The V call is TRBV6-5, the J call TRBJ2-7; tentatively, D is TRBD1 (5 bases). The V end was cut by 5 bases, the J end by 4 bases, with 9 bases between. The length of the CDR3 is 12 residues. Germline V CDR1 and CDR2: MNHEY, SVGAGI. The CDR3 spells CASSDRQYEQYF. DNA for the CDR3: TGTGCCAGCAGTGACAGACAGTACGAGCAGTACTTC.

The chain couples TRBV5-1 to TRBJ1-2; D is perhaps TRBD1 (6 bases). Germline CDR1 and CDR2: SGHRS and YFSETQ. V lost 4 bases and J 3 bases, leaving 19 bases between the germline ends. CDR3 length: 16 amino acids. CDR3 amino acids: CASSDRRGGRDYGYTF. CDR3 bases: TGCGCCAGCAGCGACAGACGCGGGGGGCGCGACTATGGCTACACCTTC.

The rearrangement joins TRBV6-5 to TRBJ1-5; 7 bases match TRBD1. Trimming at V came to 3 bases and at J to 0 bases, leaving 5 bases not matched to a gene. This CDR3 has 16 residues. CDR1 MNHEY and CDR2 SVGAGI come from the germline V gene. This CDR3 is CASSYPDRVSNQPQHF. In DNA form, the CDR3 reads TGTGCCAGCAGTTATCCCGACAGGGTTAGCAATCAGCCCCAGCATTTT.

This clone was seen a few times. The gene calls are TRBV30 and TRBJ1-5, with 9 bases fitting TRBD1. Trimming removed 0 bases from V and 7 bases from J; junction bases left unmatched: 16. This CDR3 spans 18 amino acids. Germline V gives CDR1 GTSNPN, CDR2 SVGIG (reference sequence). CDR3 residues: CAWSVQIHPTGGDQPQHF. The CDR3 DNA reads TGTGCCTGGAGTGTACAGATCCACCCGACAGGGGGTGACCAGCCCCAGCATTTT.

This sequence joins TRBV6-6 and TRBJ1-5, with 7 bases matching TRBD1. The CDR3 sequence is 15 residues long. With V trimmed by 4 bases and J by 9 bases, 12 bases remained unmatched. CDR1 is MNHNY and CDR2 is SVGAGI in the germline V gene (reference sequence). CDR3 coding DNA: TGTGCCAGCAGTTCCAAGACAGGGTTGGAGCGGCCCCAGCATTTT. As protein: CASSSKTGLERPQHF.

The chain couples TRBV4-1 to TRBJ1-1, with D possibly TRBD1 on 5 matching bases. Germline CDR1 and CDR2: MGHRA and YSYEKL. The ends were cut back, 0 bases at V and 11 bases at J, with 16 bases in the middle. The CDR3 covers 14 residues. This CDR3 reads CASSQDGGTGKAFF. The CDR3 DNA reads as TGCGCCAGCAGCCAAGATGGAGGGACTGGGAAGGCTTTCTTT.